This paragraph covers one T cell receptor beta chain sequence. Cohort assignment relied on participant-reported clinical history. This sample is part of a study of blood T cell repertoires in COVID-19. The overall study: Both acute and convalescent COVID-19 samples were obtained from the United States, Italy and Spain.

The authors' processing: Reference gene primers were amplified, and this amplification served to estimate nucleated cell counts. Sequencing was performed with immunoSEQ multiplex PCR; in TCRdb, only in-frame clones are kept and a portion is missing. V and J calls and clone size follow that table, whereas D and trimming were derived from the DNA. The repertoire holds 200,000 to 250,000 clones, with 86% as singletons. The source of this sequence is a woman aged 50 to 60 who had recovered from COVID-19. Sample: PBMCs or T cells enriched from blood (not recorded which).

The CDR3 here is CASSLSPRGLAAHPQFF. The DNA for the CDR3 is TGTGCCAGCAGTTTATCCCCCCGAGGGCTAGCCGCCCATCCCCAGTTCTTC. The V gene is TRBV28, the J gene TRBJ2-1, with D possibly matching TRBD2 (5 bases). V was shortened by 1 base and J by 13 bases, with 26 bases between the two germline ends. The CDR3 sequence is 17 residues long. The germline V gene encodes CDR1 MDHEN and CDR2 SYDVKM.